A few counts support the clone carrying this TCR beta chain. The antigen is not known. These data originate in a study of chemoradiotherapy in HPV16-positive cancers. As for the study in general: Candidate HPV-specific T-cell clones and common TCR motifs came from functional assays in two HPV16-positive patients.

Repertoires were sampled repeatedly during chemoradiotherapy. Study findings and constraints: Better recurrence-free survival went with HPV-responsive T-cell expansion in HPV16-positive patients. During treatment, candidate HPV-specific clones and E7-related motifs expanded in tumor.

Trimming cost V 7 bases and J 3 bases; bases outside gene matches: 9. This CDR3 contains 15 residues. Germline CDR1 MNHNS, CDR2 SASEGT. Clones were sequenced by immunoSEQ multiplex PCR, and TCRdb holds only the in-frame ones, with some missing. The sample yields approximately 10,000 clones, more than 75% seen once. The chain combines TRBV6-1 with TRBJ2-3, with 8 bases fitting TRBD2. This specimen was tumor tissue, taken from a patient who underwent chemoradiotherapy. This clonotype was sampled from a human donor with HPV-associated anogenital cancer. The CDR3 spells CASKLAGGLTDTQYF. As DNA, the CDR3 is TGTGCCAGCAAGTTGGCGGGAGGTTTAACAGATACGCAGTATTTT.